This T cell receptor (beta chain) is from a study of siplizumab effects on memory and regulatory T cells (dated by TCRdb to the late 2010s). About the study as a whole: The study examined how the anti-CD2 antibody siplizumab affects alloreactive T-cell subsets in allogeneic mixed lymphocyte reactions built from human PBMCs.

General conclusions and limits of the study: Sequences below about 10^-5 frequency were poorly captured, so only a minor fraction of alloreactive clones could be mapped to unstimulated subsets. Whether proliferating Tregs from siplizumab cultures actually had suppressive function was not functionally confirmed. Greater diversity appeared to be present in unstimulated naive T cells than in memory T cells, and a substantial contribution to the alloresponse seemed to be made by naive cells. The cumulative frequency of alloreactive sequences that could be traced back to unstimulated CD4+ memory T cells was significantly reduced by siplizumab. Among mappable alloreactive CD4+ clones, an average Treg-derived fraction of about 69% was observed with siplizumab, compared with approximately 26% in control reactions. About 75-95% of proliferating CD4+ or CD8+ clones could not be given a naive or memory phenotype.

Sorted unstimulated T cells and proliferating T cells recovered from mixed lymphocyte reactions underwent TCRbeta CDR3 sequencing. Fresh whole blood from 9 to 11 HLA-typed healthy donors was used to isolate PBMCs. To map where alloreactive clones came from, CD4+ non-regulatory T cells in the unstimulated state were FACS-sorted. Notes on this clone: Its antigen has not been determined. Base qualities are missing; no much larger clone stands one base away.

The CDR3, cysteine through phenylalanine, is 16 amino acids long. The entry retains the CDR3 DNA only, 48 bases that are in frame from base 1. V is shortened by 0 bases, J by 0 bases, and the region joining them spans 12 bases. Reading the germline V gene gives CDR1 SGHRS and CDR2 YFSETQ. The library was produced with the immunoSEQ multiplex PCR assay. Some 9.9 x 10^4 TCR templates per sample were assayed by the deep sequencing platform. Genomic DNA extracted from sorted T cells was used for TCRbeta CDR3 sequencing. Per the source publication's procedure: The R programming language was used for clonal analysis of TCRbeta CDR3 data. Alloreactive CD4+ and CD8+ clones were identified by comparing unstimulated samples to CFSE-low samples taken after the reaction. Regulatory or non-regulatory origin of alloreactive CD4+ clones was assigned by matching sequences to the sorted unstimulated Treg and non-Treg repertoires. This immuneACCESS table, as held by TCRdb, lists in-frame sequences with V and J called but not all clones. Of the missing ones, under half trace to an unresolved V gene in checked studies; the others have no known cause. Clonal size and the V and J genes are those of that table, whereas D and trimming came from the DNA. This sample comprises around 100,000 clones, 94% of them detected only once. The top ten clones comprise less than 1.5% of the sample.

The TCR comes from a human donor in good health. In this chain, TRBV5-1 is recombined with TRBJ1-1, with TRBD1 as a weak D call on 6 bases. The sample taken for sequencing was non-Treg CD4+ T cells sorted from blood. What this sample's cell subset or site label stands for: FACS-sorted unstimulated CD4+ non-regulatory T cells. The CDR3 region has the sequence CASSLAGTLMNTEAFF. The sequence in DNA is TGCGCCAGCAGCTTGGCCGGGACACTAATGAACACTGAAGCTTTCTTT.